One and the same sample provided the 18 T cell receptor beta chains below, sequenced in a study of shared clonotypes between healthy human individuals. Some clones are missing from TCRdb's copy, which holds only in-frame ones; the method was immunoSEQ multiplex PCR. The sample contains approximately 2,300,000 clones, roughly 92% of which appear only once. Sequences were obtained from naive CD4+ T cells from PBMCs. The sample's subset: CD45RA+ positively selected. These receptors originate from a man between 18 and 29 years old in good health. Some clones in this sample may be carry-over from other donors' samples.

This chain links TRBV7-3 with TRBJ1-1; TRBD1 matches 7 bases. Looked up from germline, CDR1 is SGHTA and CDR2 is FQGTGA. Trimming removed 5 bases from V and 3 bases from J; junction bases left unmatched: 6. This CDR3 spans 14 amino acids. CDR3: CASSAQGRDTEAFF. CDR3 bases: TGTGCCAGCAGCGCACAGGGGCGCGACACTGAAGCTTTCTTT.

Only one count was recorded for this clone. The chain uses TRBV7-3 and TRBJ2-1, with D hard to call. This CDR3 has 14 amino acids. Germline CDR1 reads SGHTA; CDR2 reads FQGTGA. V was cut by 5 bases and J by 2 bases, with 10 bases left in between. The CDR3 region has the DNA TGTGCCAGCAGCCCCTGGGGTACCTACAATGAGCAGTTCTTC. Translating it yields CASSPWGTYNEQFF.

The CDR3, as DNA: TGTGCCAGCAGCCCCCAGGGAAAAAACTATGAAAAACTGTTTTTT. Translating it yields CASSPQGKNYEKLFF. The chain joins TRBV9 to TRBJ1-4; TRBD1 might be the D (5 bases). The length of the CDR3 is 15 residues. Germline V gives CDR1 SGDLS, CDR2 YYNGEE. Trimming shortened V by 4 bases and J by 6 bases, and 16 bases separated the two germline ends.

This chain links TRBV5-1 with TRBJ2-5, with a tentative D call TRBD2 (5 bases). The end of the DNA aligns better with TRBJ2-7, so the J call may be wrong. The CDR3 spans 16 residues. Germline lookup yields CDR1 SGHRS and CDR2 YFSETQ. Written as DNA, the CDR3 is TGCGCCAGCAGCTGGGGTGGTACGGGAAACGGAGACGAGCAGTACTTC. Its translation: CASSWGGTGNGDEQYF.

The CDR3 here is CASSFGSLNEKLFF. In DNA form, the CDR3 reads TGCGCCAGCAGCTTTGGCAGTCTAAATGAAAAACTGTTTTTT. The V gene is TRBV5-1, the J gene TRBJ1-4; D gene ambiguous. Between the trimmed V and J ends, which lost 2 bases and 5 bases, there was a span of 10 bases. Looked up from germline, CDR1 is SGHRS and CDR2 is YFSETQ. The CDR3 runs 14 residues.

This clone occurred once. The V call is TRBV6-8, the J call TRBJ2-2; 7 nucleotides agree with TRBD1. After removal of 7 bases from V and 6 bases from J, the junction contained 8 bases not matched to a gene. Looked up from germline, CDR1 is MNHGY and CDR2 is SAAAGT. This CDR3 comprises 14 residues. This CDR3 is CASTKTGIPGELFF. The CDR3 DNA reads TGTGCCAGCACTAAGACAGGGATCCCCGGGGAGCTGTTTTTT.

The DNA of the CDR3 is TGTGCCAGCAGCTTCGTGACAGAGCAGTTCTTC. This gives the protein CASSFVTEQFF. This rearrangement joins TRBV13 to TRBJ2-1; D not certain. The CDR3 sequence is 11 residues long. The germline V gene has CDR1 PRHDT and CDR2 FYEKMQ (reference sequence). V was cut by 3 bases and J by 10 bases, with 7 bases left in between.

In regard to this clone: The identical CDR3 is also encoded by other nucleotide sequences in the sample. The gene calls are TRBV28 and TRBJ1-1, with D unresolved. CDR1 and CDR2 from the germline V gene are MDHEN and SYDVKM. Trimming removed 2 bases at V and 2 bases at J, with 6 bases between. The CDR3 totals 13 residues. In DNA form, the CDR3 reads TGTGCCAGCAGTTTACGTCCAAACACTGAAGCTTTCTTT. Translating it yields CASSLRPNTEAFF.

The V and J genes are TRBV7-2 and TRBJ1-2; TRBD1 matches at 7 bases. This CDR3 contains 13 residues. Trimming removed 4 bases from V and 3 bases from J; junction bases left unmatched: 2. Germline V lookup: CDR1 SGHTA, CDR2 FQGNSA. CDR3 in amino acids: CASSYDRDYGYTF. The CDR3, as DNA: TGTGCCAGCAGCTACGACAGGGACTATGGCTACACCTTC.

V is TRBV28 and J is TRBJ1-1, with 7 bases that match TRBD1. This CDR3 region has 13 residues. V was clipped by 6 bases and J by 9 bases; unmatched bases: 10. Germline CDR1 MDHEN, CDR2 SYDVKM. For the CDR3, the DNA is TGTGCCAGCAGGCAGGGGGGCAACACCCAAGCTTTCTTT. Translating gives CASRQGGNTQAFF.

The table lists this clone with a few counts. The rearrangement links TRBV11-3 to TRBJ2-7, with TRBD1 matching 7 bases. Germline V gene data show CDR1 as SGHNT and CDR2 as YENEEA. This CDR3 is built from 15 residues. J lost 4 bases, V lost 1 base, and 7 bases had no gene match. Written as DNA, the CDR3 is TGTGCCAGCAGCTTAGGCCGGGACAGATCTTACGAGCAGTACTTC. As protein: CASSLGRDRSYEQYF.

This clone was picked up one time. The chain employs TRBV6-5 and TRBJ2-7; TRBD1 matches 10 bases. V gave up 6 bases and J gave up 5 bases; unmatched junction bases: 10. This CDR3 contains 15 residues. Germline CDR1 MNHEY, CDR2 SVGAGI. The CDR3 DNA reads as TGTGCCAGCAGCCACGGGGGACAGGGGTCCCACGAGCAGTACTTC. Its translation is CASSHGGQGSHEQYF.

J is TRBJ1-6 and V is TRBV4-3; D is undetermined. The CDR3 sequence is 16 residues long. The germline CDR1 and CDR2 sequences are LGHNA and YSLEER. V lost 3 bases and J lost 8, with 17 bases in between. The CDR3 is CASSQGPNLVHSPLHF. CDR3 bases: TGCGCCAGCAGCCAGGGCCCGAACCTGGTACATTCACCCCTCCACTTT.

CDR3 bases: TGTGCCAGCAGCTATGGGGCCGCGAACACTGAAGCTTTCTTT. Translation gives CASSYGAANTEAFF. The chain employs TRBV7-9 and TRBJ1-1; D is possibly TRBD1 (5 bases). Germline V gives CDR1 SEHNR, CDR2 FQNEAQ (reference sequence). The CDR3 is 14 amino acids. V was cut by 4 bases and J by 1 base, with 10 bases left in between. The full variable domain, in which reference TRBV7-9 and TRBJ1-1 provide the parts outside the CDR3, is DTGVSQNPRHKITKRGQNVTFRCDPISEHNRLYWYRQTLGQGPEFLTYFQNEAQLEKSRLLSDRFSAERPKGSFSTLEIQRTEQGDSAMYLCASSYGAANTEAFFGQGTRLTVV.

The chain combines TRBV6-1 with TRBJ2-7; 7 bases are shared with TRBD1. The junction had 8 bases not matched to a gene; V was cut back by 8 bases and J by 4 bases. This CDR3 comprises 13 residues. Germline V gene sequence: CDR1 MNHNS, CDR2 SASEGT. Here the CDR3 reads CASAGTADYEQYF. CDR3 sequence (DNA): TGTGCCAGCGCCGGGACAGCAGATTACGAGCAGTACTTC.

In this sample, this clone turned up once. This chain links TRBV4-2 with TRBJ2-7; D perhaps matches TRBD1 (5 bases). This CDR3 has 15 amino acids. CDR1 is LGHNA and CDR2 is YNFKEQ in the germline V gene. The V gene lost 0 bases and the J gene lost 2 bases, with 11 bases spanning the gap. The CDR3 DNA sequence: TGTGCCAGCAGCCAAGAAGCCAGGGCGACCTACGAGCAGTACTTC. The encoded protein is CASSQEARATYEQYF.

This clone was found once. The CDR3 sequence: CASTMGFSGNTIYF. CDR3 coding DNA: TGTGCCAGCACCATGGGGTTCTCTGGAAACACCATATATTTT. The genes are TRBV6-6 and TRBJ1-3; D not certain. This CDR3 is built from 14 residues. CDR1 is MNHNY, CDR2 SVGAGI, per germline (reference sequence). V dropped 7 bases and J dropped 0 bases, with 10 bases sitting between them.

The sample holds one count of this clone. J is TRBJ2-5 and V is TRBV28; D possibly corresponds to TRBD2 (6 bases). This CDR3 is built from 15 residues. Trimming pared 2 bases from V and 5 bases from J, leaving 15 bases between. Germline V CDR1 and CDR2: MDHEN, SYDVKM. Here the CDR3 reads CASSLGLIIKETQYF. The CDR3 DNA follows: TGTGCCAGCAGTTTAGGACTAATAATCAAGGAGACCCAGTACTTC.